This T cell receptor beta chain was recorded in a study of Ad26.COV2.S vaccination and SARS-CoV-2 variants. The wider study: Each vaccinee took Ad26.COV2.S intramuscularly, once or twice 56 days apart.

Treatment defined: 19 received Ad26.COV2.S at low or high dose, single or two shots; about 5 received placebo; per-sample allocation not given. Day 63 following the first vaccine or placebo injection was when the samples were taken. An adult donor aged 18-55 years was enrolled in Boston. From germline, CDR1 is SGHDN and CDR2 FVKESK. CDR3 length equals 15 residues. Trimming stripped 1 base from V and 4 bases from J, with 8 bases between. Findings and caveats of the study: Non-spike TCR breadth showed similarity between vaccine and placebo recipients.

Profiled with immunoSEQ multiplex PCR; TCRdb holds only in-frame clones, not every one. The data show around 250,000 clones, approximately 89% seen once. In regard to this clone: Its antigen remains unknown.

The V gene is TRBV14, the J gene TRBJ1-6; D gene uncertain. The sample in question was peripheral blood, obtained in a trial of Ad26.COV2.S vaccine versus placebo. The receptor was isolated from a person between 18 and 65 years old who received the Ad26.COV2.S COVID-19 vaccine or a placebo. The chain's CDR3 is CASSQAGLYNSPLHF. The CDR3 bases are TGTGCCAGCAGCCAAGCGGGGTTGTATAATTCACCCCTCCACTTT.